This T cell receptor beta chain stems from a study of blood T cell repertoires in COVID-19. Study information: The study drew acute and convalescent COVID-19 samples from the United States, Italy and Spain. In each case, the material was cDNA or gDNA derived from T cells, B-cell-depleted T cells, or PBMCs.

V lost 4 bases and J lost 4; bases outside the gene matches: 6. The CDR3 is made up of 17 amino acids. The germline V gene encodes CDR1 SGHNT and CDR2 YYREEE (reference sequence). Original methodology: Amplification from reference gene primers served as the basis for estimated nucleated cell counts. Clones were sequenced by immunoSEQ multiplex PCR, and TCRdb holds only the in-frame ones, with some missing. V and J calls and clone size are those listed in that table; D and trimming were worked out from the DNA. The data show 250,000 to 300,000 clones, roughly 84% seen once. The rearrangement links TRBV5-4 to TRBJ2-2, with 14 bases aligning to TRBD2. The sample consisted of peripheral blood. This clonotype was obtained from a man in his fifties or sixties with acute or convalescent COVID-19. CDR3 residues: CASSPAGTSGSTGELFF. CDR3 nucleotides: TGTGCCAGCAGCCCAGCAGGGACTAGCGGGAGCACCGGGGAGCTGTTTTTT.